Below are 9 T cell receptor beta chains sequenced from a single sample in a study of cytomegalovirus exposure and HLA in healthy donors. Primers: 60 Vbeta forward and 13 Jbeta reverse. Sequencing was performed with immunoSEQ multiplex PCR; in TCRdb, only in-frame clones are kept and a portion is missing. The sample has approximately 150,000 clones; roughly 81% are singletons. Sequencing was performed on PBMCs. These receptors came from a girl aged 5 to 17 in good health and CMV-seropositive.

This chain links TRBV5-1 with TRBJ1-2, with 8 bases aligning to TRBD1. Losses at the gene ends were 0 bases for V and 4 bases for J; bases not matched to a gene: 8. The CDR3 is made up of 16 amino acids. Germline V CDR1 and CDR2: SGHRS, YFSETQ. The CDR3 coding sequence is TGCGCCAGCAGCTTGGCTGGGACAGGCCGTACCTATGGCTACACCTTC. Amino acids: CASSLAGTGRTYGYTF.

V and J are TRBV11-3 and TRBJ2-2; 15 nucleotides line up with TRBD2. This CDR3 is 16 amino acids long. Losses at the gene ends were 5 bases for V and 6 bases for J; bases not matched to a gene: 4. CDR1 is SGHNT and CDR2 is YENEEA in the germline V gene. CDR3 nucleotide sequence: TGTGCCAGCAGCCCCCGGACTAGCGGGGGGGCCGGGGAGCTGTTTTTT. This codes for CASSPRTSGGAGELFF.

The genes are TRBV4-1 and TRBJ2-5, with 12 bases aligning to TRBD1. The DNA end favors TRBJ2-7, so the J call may be wrong. Germline values: CDR1 MGHRA, CDR2 YSYEKL. The CDR3 contains 16 residues. The CDR3: CASSQPRDRGLYEQYF. The CDR3 DNA follows: TGCGCCAGCAGCCAACCTCGGGACAGGGGGCTCTACGAGCAGTACTTC.

This clone was seen a single time. The V call is TRBV18, the J call TRBJ1-6; D is unclear. This CDR3 comprises 15 residues. V lost 3 bases, J lost 9 bases, and 15 bases lay in between. CDR1 and CDR2 (germline): KGHSH, LQKENI. CDR3 nucleotides: TGTGCCAGCTCACCTGTAGCCCCGGAGGGTTCACCCCTCCACTTT. It encodes CASSPVAPEGSPLHF.

This chain joins TRBV6-1 and TRBJ2-3, with 9 positions matching TRBD2. The CDR3 runs 17 residues. V dropped 0 bases and J dropped 1; count of bases not matched to a gene: 5. Per the germline V gene, CDR1 is MNHNS and CDR2 is SASEGT. The chain's CDR3 is CASSEALGGGGTDTQYF. CDR3 in DNA: TGTGCCAGCAGTGAAGCGCTGGGCGGGGGGGGCACAGATACGCAGTATTTT.

This sequence joins TRBV19 and TRBJ2-5; 9 bases agree with TRBD1. The V gene end was trimmed by 5 bases and the J gene end by 5 bases; junction bases not matched to a gene: 9. Germline V CDR1 and CDR2: LNHDA, SQIVND (reference sequence). The CDR3 consists of 15 residues. The CDR3 DNA reads TGTGCCAGTAGTTTCCGGGACAGGGCCTCGGAGACCCAGTACTTC. The encoded protein is CASSFRDRASETQYF.

V gene TRBV18 combines with J gene TRBJ1-2; D not certain. V lost 6 bases, J lost 5 bases, and 22 bases lay in between. The CDR3 sequence is 16 residues long. From germline, CDR1 is KGHSH and CDR2 LQKENI. CDR3 bases: TGTGCCAGCTCCCTCGGCGGCGAAGCTCGATCTTATGGCTACACCTTC. Protein sequence: CASSLGGEARSYGYTF.

The V call is TRBV28, the J call TRBJ2-5, with D unclear. The J call may be faulty, since TRBJ2-7 better matches the DNA end. Germline V CDR1 and CDR2: MDHEN, SYDVKM. The CDR3 is 11 residues long. CDR3 coding DNA: TGTGCCAGCAGCCTAATCTACGAGCAGTACTTC. Its translation is CASSLIYEQYF.

This clone was seen a handful of times. The chain links TRBV29-1 to TRBJ2-5; 7 bases agree with TRBD2. CDR3 length equals 10 residues. CDR1 SQVTM and CDR2 ANQGSEA come from the germline V gene. CDR3 protein: CIAGEETQYF. The CDR3 region has the DNA TGCATTGCGGGGGAAGAGACCCAGTACTTC.